The source of this T cell receptor beta chain is a study of blood T cell repertoires in COVID-19. The overall study: The samples span acute and convalescent COVID-19 from the United States, Italy and Spain. Sources were T cells, B-cell-depleted T cells, or PBMCs; the material itself was cDNA or gDNA.

In its sample, this clone was seen once. The Seattle site enrolled patients during active infection and followed them longitudinally. Original handling: Nucleated cell counts were estimated from reference gene primer amplification. Using immunoSEQ multiplex PCR, the repertoire was profiled, and TCRdb retains in-frame clones only, with some absent. That table supplies the V and J calls and clone size; D and trimming were determined from the DNA. The sample comprises 210,000 or so clones, 75% to 85% of which are singletons, and 1.3% rests with the top ten. The sequence came from a woman aged 25 to 39 with COVID-19, enrolled during active disease. Sequencing was performed on peripheral blood.

The CDR3 here is CASSLKAGGYNEQFF. CDR3 nucleotide sequence: TGTGCCAGCAGCTTGAAAGCGGGAGGGTACAATGAGCAGTTCTTC. The V call is TRBV5-4, the J call TRBJ2-1; 10 nucleotides agree with TRBD2. Germline V gene lookup returns CDR1 SGHNT and CDR2 YYREEE (reference sequence). The length of the CDR3 is 15 residues. V lost 1 base to trimming and J lost 4 bases; unmatched junction nucleotides: 2.